This T cell receptor (beta chain) was found in a study of T cells after somatic rescue of genetic block. The CDR3 is 11 residues long. Trimming left V 5 bases short and J 8 bases short, with 9 bases between. Germline CDR1 reads MDHEN; CDR2 reads SYDVKM. Data came from immunoSEQ multiplex PCR; TCRdb stores just in-frame clones and leaves some out. Of roughly 120,000 clones listed, 75% to 95% were seen once; the top ten hold less than 1.5%. In its sample, this clone was seen a few times. The specimen sequenced was peripheral blood mononuclear cells (PBMCs). The V and J genes are TRBV28 and TRBJ1-2; D ambiguous. The clonotype comes from a young woman. CDR3 in amino acids: CASSAGAGYTF. CDR3 sequence (DNA): TGTGCCAGCAGTGCCGGAGCGGGCTACACCTTC.